The source of this T cell receptor beta chain is a study of Tregs in tolerant kidney transplant recipients. Here immunoSEQ multiplex PCR was the method, and the copy in TCRdb shows in-frame clones only, minus some. The repertoire holds roughly 250,000 clones, with approximately 83% as singletons. The CDR3 has 15 amino acids. CDR1 PRHDT and CDR2 FYEKMQ come from the germline V gene (reference sequence). V lost 8 bases to trimming and J lost 4 bases; unmatched junction nucleotides: 9. Thawed PBMCs were FACS-sorted into unstimulated CD4+CD25+CD127- regulatory T cells, CD4+CD25- non-regulatory cells, CD4 and CD8 cells.

The sample was CD4+ T cells from blood. This chain connects TRBV13 to TRBJ2-1, with 9 bases fitting TRBD2. The receptor comes from a human donor in good health. The CDR3 DNA reads as TGTGCCAGCCGACTCTTAGCGGGGGTTTACAATGAGCAGTTCTTC. The encoded protein is CASRLLAGVYNEQFF.